Listed below are T cell receptor beta chains from one sample, sequenced in a study of T cells in Graves' hyperthyroidism and ophthalmopathy. TCRdb itself ran the multiplex PCR reads through MiXCR, one entry per CDR3 protein. The table lists about half a million distinct CDR3 sequences, roughly 15% of them singletons. The sequenced material came from blood. The receptors were gathered from a woman aged 30 to 39 with Graves' ophthalmopathy. Both conserved end residues are part of each CDR3. The D gene is left open where the match is weak. Some rows mark clone size as missing; the rest say once, few, many or name a class of expanded clone.

DNA: TGTGCCAGCAGCGCAGGGTTGGGGAGCACTGAAGCTTTCTTT; CDR3: CASSAGLGSTEAFF; size: many; J: TRBJ1-1; D: .; V: TRBV6-2/TRBV6-3
DNA: TGTGCCAGCAGACGGGCCTTAAATCAGCCCCAGCATTTT; CDR3: CASRRALNQPQHF; size: .; J: TRBJ1-5; D: .; V: TRBV27
DNA: TGTGCCAGTAGTAACAGGGTGGGCACTGAAGCTTTCTTT; CDR3: CASSNRVGTEAFF; size: many; J: TRBJ1-1; D: .; V: TRBV19
DNA: TGTGCCAGCAGTGAAGAGGGAGGGGGGAATACGCAGTATTTT; CDR3: CASSEEGGGNTQYF; size: few; J: TRBJ2-3; D: .; V: TRBV2
DNA: TGTGCCAGTAGTGACTTTCCGGGTTACGAGCAGTACTTC; CDR3: CASSDFPGYEQYF; size: .; J: TRBJ2-7; D: .; V: TRBV19
DNA: TGTGCCAGCAGTTACCGGACAGGAGGCTACGAGCAGTACTTC; CDR3: CASSYRTGGYEQYF; size: .; J: TRBJ2-7; D: TRBD1; V: TRBV6-2/TRBV6-3
DNA: TGTGCCAGCAGTGGGACTAGGAACCAAGAGACCCAGTACTTC; CDR3: CASSGTRNQETQYF; size: many; J: TRBJ2-5; D: TRBD2; V: TRBV2
DNA: TGCAGCGCCGGAGGGGTGAATGAGCAGTTCTTC; CDR3: CSAGGVNEQFF; size: .; J: TRBJ2-1; D: .; V: TRBV29-1
DNA: TGTGCCAGCTCTCCCTCAGGCCTAGCGAACACCGGGGAGCTGTTTTTT; CDR3: CASSPSGLANTGELFF; size: .; J: TRBJ2-2; D: .; V: TRBV18
DNA: TGTGCCAGTAGTATCCTACAGAACTATGGCTACACCTTC; CDR3: CASSILQNYGYTF; size: .; J: TRBJ1-2; D: .; V: TRBV19
DNA: TGTGCCAGCAGCGTAGAGACAGGGACAAACTACGAGCAGTACTTC; CDR3: CASSVETGTNYEQYF; size: .; J: TRBJ2-7; D: TRBD1; V: TRBV5-1
DNA: TGTGCCAGCTCACTCCCCAGACAGGGGTGGGAGCAGTTCTTC; CDR3: CASSLPRQGWEQFF; size: .; J: TRBJ2-1; D: TRBD1; V: TRBV18
DNA: TGTGCCAGCAGCCAACCGGGGGCCTACAATGAGCAGTTCTTC; CDR3: CASSQPGAYNEQFF; size: many; J: TRBJ2-1; D: .; V: TRBV3-1
DNA: TGCAGCGTGACAGGTGCTGGGGCCAACGTCCTGACTTTC; CDR3: CSVTGAGANVLTF; size: many; J: TRBJ2-6; D: .; V: TRBV29-1
DNA: TGTGCCAGCAGCTTAAAATTGGCCACTGAGCAGTTCTTC; CDR3: CASSLKLATEQFF; size: many; J: TRBJ2-1; D: .; V: TRBV7-3
DNA: TGTGCCAGCAGCCGCTTCTCGCCTTACAATGAGCAGTTCTTC; CDR3: CASSRFSPYNEQFF; size: many; J: TRBJ2-1; D: .; V: TRBV7-2
DNA: TGCAGTGCTAGAGATCCGGGACTAGCTCGCTCCTACAATGAGCAGTTCTTC; CDR3: CSARDPGLARSYNEQFF; size: .; J: TRBJ2-1; D: TRBD2; V: TRBV20-1
DNA: TGTGCCAGCAGTCTACAGGGTAATGGGTACGAGCAGTACTTC; CDR3: CASSLQGNGYEQYF; size: many; J: TRBJ2-7; D: .; V: TRBV28
DNA: TGTGCCAGCAGCTGGGAGCCAGGAGGAGAGACCCAGTACTTC; CDR3: CASSWEPGGETQYF; size: many; J: TRBJ2-5; D: .; V: TRBV11-2
DNA: TGTGCCAGCAGCATATCGACAGGAGGGTCCTACGAGCAGTACTTC; CDR3: CASSISTGGSYEQYF; size: .; J: TRBJ2-7; D: .; V: TRBV28
DNA: TGTGCCAGCAGTTTATCGGCTATTGAGTACTTC; CDR3: CASSLSAIEYF; size: few; J: TRBJ2-5; D: .; V: TRBV28
DNA: TGTGCCAGCAGTTCCCCGCCTAATGAGCAGTTCTTC; CDR3: CASSSPPNEQFF; size: many; J: TRBJ2-1; D: .; V: TRBV27
DNA: TGTGCCAGCAGCGGTGGGACTGATACAACAGATACGCAGTATTTT; CDR3: CASSGGTDTTDTQYF; size: many; J: TRBJ2-3; D: .; V: TRBV11-2
DNA: TGTGCCAGCTCACCCCTAGCGGGAATCAACGAGCAGTACTTC; CDR3: CASSPLAGINEQYF; size: .; J: TRBJ2-7; D: TRBD2; V: TRBV18
DNA: TGCGCCAGCAGCCAAGTTTTTCAGGGGAACGAGCAGTACTTC; CDR3: CASSQVFQGNEQYF; size: few; J: TRBJ2-7; D: .; V: TRBV4-3
DNA: TGCGCCAGCAGGCCCGGGGTTTCCTCCTACGAGCAGTACTTC; CDR3: CASRPGVSSYEQYF; size: many; J: TRBJ2-7; D: .; V: TRBV5-1
DNA: TGTGCCAGCAGCTTAGCCAGGTCGACGTTCACCGGGGAGCTGTTTTTT; CDR3: CASSLARSTFTGELFF; size: many; J: TRBJ2-2; D: .; V: TRBV7-2
DNA: TGCAGTGCTAGCAGGGCTAGCGGTACCTTTAGCTCCTACAATGAGCAGTTCTTC; CDR3: CSASRASGTFSSYNEQFF; size: many; J: TRBJ2-1; D: TRBD2; V: TRBV20-1
DNA: TGTGCCAGCAGCCTAAGGATGAGCGATGAGCAGTTCTTC; CDR3: CASSLRMSDEQFF; size: few; J: TRBJ2-1; D: .; V: TRBV6-2/TRBV6-3
DNA: TGTGCCAGCAGCCCGGGACTAGCGGGTGATCAGTTCTTC; CDR3: CASSPGLAGDQFF; size: many; J: TRBJ2-1; D: TRBD2; V: TRBV11-2
DNA: TGTGCCAGCAGCAGGGACCGGGGATTTGACGAGCAGTACTTC; CDR3: CASSRDRGFDEQYF; size: many; J: TRBJ2-7; D: .; V: TRBV11-2
DNA: TGTGCCAGCAGCCAAGTACAGGGGGCCAGACATGAGCAGTTCTTC; CDR3: CASSQVQGARHEQFF; size: .; J: TRBJ2-1; D: TRBD1; V: TRBV14
DNA: TGTGCCAGCAACCATTACCCGGGATTACAAGAGACCCAGTACTTC; CDR3: CASNHYPGLQETQYF; size: .; J: TRBJ2-5; D: .; V: TRBV12-3/TRBV12-4
DNA: TGTGCCAGCAGCTTGAGGTTTCGGGGGGGCTTAGGGGCTTTCTTT; CDR3: CASSLRFRGGLGAFF; size: .; J: TRBJ1-1; D: .; V: TRBV5-6
DNA: TGTGCCAGCAGGCTGACTAGCGAGTACGAGCAGTACTTC; CDR3: CASRLTSEYEQYF; size: many; J: TRBJ2-7; D: TRBD2; V: TRBV28
DNA: TGTGCCAGCAGCCGAAACCCAGGGGGCGTAAGTGAAGCTTTCTTT; CDR3: CASSRNPGGVSEAFF; size: many; J: TRBJ1-1; D: TRBD1; V: TRBV7-9
DNA: TGTGCCATCAGTGAGCCCGCAAACACCATATATTTT; CDR3: CAISEPANTIYF; size: .; J: TRBJ1-3; D: .; V: TRBV10-3
DNA: TGCAGTGCCCCCCCCCCCCGGCACCGCTATGGCTACACCTTC; CDR3: CSAPPPRHRYGYTF; size: once; J: TRBJ1-2; D: .; V: TRBV20-1
DNA: TGTGCCAGCAGCCGGACTAGCGGTTATAGCTCCTACAATGAGCAGTTCTTC; CDR3: CASSRTSGYSSYNEQFF; size: few; J: TRBJ2-1; D: TRBD2; V: TRBV9
DNA: TGTGCCAGCAGCCAAGGAAAGGTATTAACCGATGGCTACACCTTC; CDR3: CASSQGKVLTDGYTF; size: many; J: TRBJ1-2; D: .; V: TRBV3-1
DNA: TGTGCCAGCAGTTTCAGGCCTAGCGGGAGACTAACAGATACGCAGTATTTT; CDR3: CASSFRPSGRLTDTQYF; size: .; J: TRBJ2-3; D: TRBD2; V: TRBV12-3/TRBV12-4
DNA: TGTGCCAGCACGACTAGTGTTACTGCGGATACGCAGTATTTT; CDR3: CASTTSVTADTQYF; size: few; J: TRBJ2-3; D: .; V: TRBV9
DNA: TGTGCCAGCAGTTTCAATTGGACAGATACGCAGTATTTT; CDR3: CASSFNWTDTQYF; size: .; J: TRBJ2-3; D: .; V: TRBV27
DNA: TGTGCCAAGCAACGAACCGGGACACCGTACACCGGGGAGCTGTTTTTT; CDR3: CAKQRTGTPYTGELFF; size: many; J: TRBJ2-2; D: .; V: TRBV6-1
DNA: TGTGCCAGCAGCCCCCAGGGGAGGTCCTACGAGCAGTACTTC; CDR3: CASSPQGRSYEQYF; size: few; J: TRBJ2-7; D: .; V: TRBV5-4
DNA: TGTGCCAGCAGTTACCCTAAGAGTGGGACAGGGGTCTACGAGCAGTACTTC; CDR3: CASSYPKSGTGVYEQYF; size: many; J: TRBJ2-7; D: TRBD1; V: TRBV6-5
DNA: TGCGCCAGCAGCCAAGTTCCCCGCCCAGATACGCAGTATTTT; CDR3: CASSQVPRPDTQYF; size: .; J: TRBJ2-3; D: .; V: TRBV4-3
DNA: TGTGCCAGCAGTTTAACGGGCAGGATGGAGACCCAGTACTTC; CDR3: CASSLTGRMETQYF; size: .; J: TRBJ2-5; D: .; V: TRBV28
DNA: TGTGCCAGCAGTCACGGGACAGAGAATGAAAAACTGTTTTTT; CDR3: CASSHGTENEKLFF; size: many; J: TRBJ1-4; D: TRBD1; V: TRBV12-3/TRBV12-4
DNA: TGTGCCAGCAGCTTTTTAGGAAACGAGCAGTACTTC; CDR3: CASSFLGNEQYF; size: few; J: TRBJ2-7; D: .; V: TRBV7-6
DNA: TGTGCCAGCAGCCCGGAGGACAGTAGCAATCAGCCCCAGCATTTT; CDR3: CASSPEDSSNQPQHF; size: few; J: TRBJ1-5; D: .; V: TRBV4-2
DNA: TGCAGTGCTAGAGCGGGCCGGCAAGAGACCCAGTACTTC; CDR3: CSARAGRQETQYF; size: .; J: TRBJ2-5; D: .; V: TRBV20-1
DNA: TGTGCCAGCAGTTCGGGGACTAGCGGGAGACCCCAGCAGTTCTTC; CDR3: CASSSGTSGRPQQFF; size: few; J: TRBJ2-1; D: TRBD2; V: TRBV27
DNA: TGTGCCAGCAGCTGGAGGGAGAACTATGGCTACACCTTC; CDR3: CASSWRENYGYTF; size: .; J: TRBJ1-2; D: .; V: TRBV3-1
DNA: TGTGCCATCAGTGAGTTCGAACTAGGCGCCTACGAGCAGTACTTC; CDR3: CAISEFELGAYEQYF; size: many; J: TRBJ2-7; D: .; V: TRBV10-3
DNA: TGTGCCTGTGACAGTTTCAATGAGCAGCTCTTC; CDR3: CACDSFNEQLF; size: .; J: TRBJ2-1; D: .; V: TRBV30
DNA: TGCAGTGCTAGAGGGGACAGGGAAATGAACACTGAAGCTTTCTTT; CDR3: CSARGDREMNTEAFF; size: .; J: TRBJ1-1; D: TRBD1; V: TRBV20-1
DNA: TGTGCCAGCAGCGGGTTTAGGACAGGGGACAGGAGCAGTCAGCCCCAGCATTTT; CDR3: CASSGFRTGDRSSQPQHF; size: once; J: TRBJ1-5; D: TRBD1; V: TRBV6-2/TRBV6-3
DNA: TGTGCCAGCAGCGTAGGCAGGGGGGACAATGAGCAGTTCTTC; CDR3: CASSVGRGDNEQFF; size: .; J: TRBJ2-1; D: .; V: TRBV9
DNA: TGCAGTGCTAGAGACTCAGACCTACAGTACTTC; CDR3: CSARDSDLQYF; size: .; J: TRBJ2-5; D: .; V: TRBV20-1